Below are 30 T cell receptor beta chains sequenced from a single sample in a study of blood T cells in healthy people across ages. The authors ran a second PCR of roughly 7 to 11 cycles using a sample-barcoded 5' primer and a J-beta primer mix. TCRdb reprocessed the 5' RACE reads via MiXCR and lists one record per CDR3 protein. The table lists hundreds of thousands of distinct CDR3 sequences, about half of them singletons. The specimen sequenced was blood. The source is a man aged 80 or over in good health.

This clonotype was detected only once. The V call is TRBV7-2, the J call TRBJ2-3, with TRBD1 as a possible D gene (6 bases). The length of the CDR3 is 18 residues. The V end was cut by 2 bases, the J end by 0 bases, with 18 bases between. The germline CDR1 and CDR2 sequences are SGHTA and FQGNSA. The CDR3 bases are TGTGCCAGCAGCTTATTGATGGCAGGGGATATGAGCACAGATACGCAGTATTTT. Encoded protein: CASSLLMAGDMSTDTQYF.

This chain joins TRBV15 and TRBJ2-2; 10 nucleotides align to TRBD2. This CDR3 has 15 residues. The germline gives CDR1 LNHNV, CDR2 YYDKDF (reference sequence). With 5 bases clipped from V and 5 bases from J, the junction kept 5 bases outside the gene matches. DNA of the CDR3: TGTGCCACCAGCGGATTAGCGGGAGGAACCGGGGAGCTGTTTTTT. Amino acid sequence: CATSGLAGGTGELFF.

The chain couples TRBV5-1 to TRBJ2-5; the match to TRBD2 covers 11 bases. With 4 bases clipped from V and 5 bases from J, the junction kept 7 bases outside the gene matches. CDR1 is SGHRS and CDR2 is YFSETQ in the germline V gene. This CDR3 comprises 15 residues. The CDR3 DNA sequence: TGCGCCAGCAGCGAGGGACTAGCGGCCTGGGAGACCCAGTACTTC. It specifies CASSEGLAAWETQYF. Variable domain in full (rest from reference TRBV5-1 and TRBJ2-5): KAGVTQTPRYLIKTRGQQVTLSCSPISGHRSVSWYQQTPGQGLQFLFEYFSETQRNKGNFPGRFSGRQFSNSRSEMNVSTLELGDSALYLCASSEGLAAWETQYFGPGTRLLVL.

The CDR3 coding sequence is TGTGCCACCAGCCAGACTAGCGGGGCGAACACCGGGGAGCTGTTTTTT. It yields the protein CATSQTSGANTGELFF. The chain has TRBV24-1 and TRBJ2-2, with 11 bases that match TRBD2. CDR1 and CDR2 from the germline V gene are KGHDR and SFDVKD. With 7 bases clipped from V and 0 bases from J, the junction kept 3 bases outside the gene matches. The CDR3 totals 16 residues.

This clonotype was counted once. The chain combines TRBV7-9 with TRBJ2-3; perhaps TRBD2 as D (7 bases). Germline V CDR1 and CDR2: SEHNR, FQNEAQ (reference sequence). The CDR3 consists of 17 residues. Trimming removed 7 bases at V and 3 bases at J, with 23 bases between. Written as DNA, the CDR3 is TGTGCCAGCAATGACGCGATCGGGGGGCCCAGTACAGATACGCAGTATTTT. It translates to CASNDAIGGPSTDTQYF.

V gene TRBV20-1 combines with J gene TRBJ2-7; 7 nucleotides match TRBD2. This CDR3 region has 12 residues. V gave up 5 bases and J gave up 1 base; unmatched junction bases: 2. The germline V gene encodes CDR1 DFQATT and CDR2 SNEGSKA (reference sequence). The CDR3 protein is CSAGDYSYEQYF. DNA of the CDR3: TGCAGTGCTGGGGACTATTCCTACGAGCAGTACTTC.

The chain links TRBV10-3 to TRBJ2-7; D is possibly TRBD2 (5 bases). V lost 9 bases and J 7 bases, leaving 13 bases between the germline ends. Germline V CDR1 and CDR2: ENHRY, SYGVKD. The CDR3 runs to 11 residues. CDR3 in DNA: TGTGCCATTTCCTCGGGGAATGAGCAGTACTTC. Encoded protein: CAISSGNEQYF.

The chain joins TRBV7-2 to TRBJ1-1; TRBD1 might be the D (6 bases). The length of the CDR3 is 16 residues. Germline-derived CDR1 and CDR2 are SGHTA and FQGNSA. Trimming pared 3 bases from V and 0 bases from J, leaving 14 bases between. The CDR3 region is CASSFLNQGLNTEAFF. CDR3 nucleotide sequence: TGTGCCAGCAGCTTCCTTAACCAGGGGCTGAACACTGAAGCTTTCTTT.

The rearrangement uses TRBV20-1 and TRBJ2-2; TRBD2 agrees at 11 bases. V shed 6 bases and J 2 bases; nucleotides not matched to a gene: 5. CDR1 is DFQATT and CDR2 is SNEGSKA in the germline V gene (reference sequence). The CDR3 totals 15 residues. CDR3 sequence reads: CSANSGRANTGELFF. The DNA of the CDR3 is TGCAGTGCCAATAGCGGGAGGGCCAACACCGGGGAGCTGTTTTTT.

This clonotype showed up just a few times. The chain recombines TRBV12-3 or TRBV12-4 with TRBJ2-6; D is undetermined. The CDR3 sequence is 13 residues long. V lost 7 bases and J lost 0, with 4 bases in between. The CDR3 here is CASIPSGANVLTF. For the CDR3, the DNA is TGTGCCAGCATTCCCTCTGGGGCCAACGTCCTGACTTTC.

Concerning this clonotype: This may be a read error, as it is one base from a much larger clone. This chain links TRBV7-2 with TRBJ2-4; D might be TRBD2 (7 bases). The CDR3 runs 15 residues. CDR1 and CDR2 (germline): SGHTA, FQGNSA. V lost 5 bases to trimming and J lost 4 bases, with 15 bases between them. The CDR3 loop is CASSLIRGAKNIQYF. The CDR3 region has the DNA TGTGCCAGCAGCCTTATACGGGGGGCGAAAAACATTCAGTACTTC.

This chain links TRBV15 with TRBJ2-5; possible D gene TRBD1, 5 bases. CDR3 length: 14 residues. Germline lookup yields CDR1 LNHNV and CDR2 YYDKDF (reference sequence). The V and J ends lost 1 base and 3 bases respectively, with 9 bases between them. The CDR3 DNA reads TGTGCCACCAGCAGAGCAGGGTCCAAAGAGACCCAGTACTTC. Translating gives CATSRAGSKETQYF.

This chain joins TRBV11-1 and TRBJ2-3; tentatively, D is TRBD1 (5 bases). The germline V gene has CDR1 SGHAT and CDR2 FQDESV (reference sequence). The CDR3 has 13 amino acids. V was trimmed by 4 bases and J by 2 bases, leaving 7 bases between them. The CDR3 region has the DNA TGTGCCAGCAGCTGGACAACCACAGATACGCAGTATTTT. This gives the protein CASSWTTTDTQYF. Complete variable domain (other parts from reference TRBV11-1 and TRBJ2-3): EAEVAQSPRYKITEKSQAVAFWCDPISGHATLYWYRQILGQGPELLVQFQDESVVDDSQLPKDRFSAERLKGVDSTLKIQPAELGDSAMYLCASSWTTTDTQYFGPGTRLTVL.

This sequence joins TRBV28 and TRBJ1-2, with TRBD1 identical over 7 bases. Germline V gene lookup returns CDR1 MDHEN and CDR2 SYDVKM. Unmatched junction bases numbered 12, after V lost 6 bases and J lost 8 bases. This CDR3 comprises 14 residues. CDR3 in amino acids: CASRTQQGQWGYTF. The CDR3 DNA reads as TGTGCCAGCAGAACCCAACAGGGGCAGTGGGGCTACACCTTC.

The table lists this clonotype with a few counts. The chain employs TRBV6-2 or TRBV6-3 and TRBJ2-7; 10 bases are a match to TRBD2. V lost 6 bases and J lost 2; bases outside the gene matches: 7. CDR3 length: 15 amino acids. Germline values: CDR1 MNHEY, CDR2 SVGEGT. CDR3 sequence (DNA): TGTGCCAGCAGGCAAGGACTAGCGGAAGCCTACGAGCAGTACTTC. Translation: CASRQGLAEAYEQYF.

Notes on this clonotype: Just one base apart from a much larger clone, this may be a read error. The J gene is TRBJ2-3, the V gene TRBV7-8; tentative D call: TRBD1 (5 bases). Per the germline V gene, CDR1 is SGHVS and CDR2 is FQNEAQ. This CDR3 spans 16 amino acids. Trimming stripped 1 base from V and 4 bases from J, with 15 bases between. CDR3 in amino acids: CASSLGDWGYADTQYF. The CDR3 coding sequence is TGTGCCAGCAGCTTAGGAGACTGGGGCTACGCAGATACGCAGTATTTT.

This clonotype was seen more than once but under ten times. The chain links TRBV12-3 or TRBV12-4 to TRBJ2-3, with a tentative D call TRBD2 (5 bases). The CDR3 covers 14 residues. The V gene lost 8 bases and the J gene lost 4 bases, with 16 bases spanning the gap. In nucleotides, the CDR3 is TGTGCCAGCGGGCCTAGAGGGAGAGCAGATACGCAGTATTTT. Translating it yields CASGPRGRADTQYF.

CDR3 in DNA: TGCGCCAGCAGCCTCATGACAGGGAACGAGATGAACACTGAAGCTTTCTTT. This codes for CASSLMTGNEMNTEAFF. The chain is built from TRBV4-1 and TRBJ1-1; 7 bases line up with TRBD1. The V gene end was trimmed by 4 bases and the J gene end by 0 bases; junction bases not matched to a gene: 11. The CDR3 is 17 amino acids. Germline V CDR1 and CDR2: MGHRA, YSYEKL.

This clonotype was detected a few times. The chain recombines TRBV5-1 with TRBJ2-3, with 10 bases fitting TRBD1. Germline lookup yields CDR1 SGHRS and CDR2 YFSETQ. This CDR3 is 15 amino acids long. Trimming at V came to 4 bases and at J to 3 bases, leaving 5 bases not matched to a gene. CDR3: CASSPGTGVTDTQYF. The CDR3 nucleotides are TGCGCCAGCAGCCCCGGGACAGGGGTAACAGATACGCAGTATTTT.

This clonotype was seen more than once but under ten times. J is TRBJ2-7 and V is TRBV18; 9 bases are a match to TRBD2. Unmatched junction bases numbered 9, after V lost 3 bases and J lost 3 bases. The CDR3 runs 16 residues. Looked up from germline, CDR1 is KGHSH and CDR2 is LQKENI. CDR3 DNA sequence: TGTGCCAGCTCACCCCGCTCCAGGCGGGAGGGCTACGAGCAGTACTTC. Protein sequence: CASSPRSRREGYEQYF.

The chain joins TRBV14 to TRBJ2-3; 9 bases map to TRBD1. V lost 2 bases to trimming and J lost 1 base; unmatched junction nucleotides: 1. The germline V gene has CDR1 SGHDN and CDR2 FVKESK. This CDR3 comprises 15 residues. The CDR3 nucleotides read TGTGCCAGCAGCCAAAACAGGGGGCGCACAGATACGCAGTATTTT. Translated: CASSQNRGRTDTQYF. Complete variable domain (other parts from reference TRBV14 and TRBJ2-3): EAGVTQFPSHSVIEKGQTVTLRCDPISGHDNLYWYRRVMGKEIKFLLHFVKESKQDESGMPNNRFLAERTGGTYSTLKVQPAELEDSGVYFCASSQNRGRTDTQYFGPGTRLTVL.

This chain uses TRBV7-2 with TRBJ2-3, with 8 bases fitting TRBD2. CDR1 and CDR2 (germline): SGHTA, FQGNSA. The CDR3 contains 16 residues. V was pared by 0 bases and J by 3 bases, with 5 bases of the junction left unmatched. CDR3 region: CASSLAISGGTDTQYF. CDR3 bases: TGTGCCAGCAGCTTAGCGATCAGCGGGGGAACAGATACGCAGTATTTT.

V is TRBV5-4 and J is TRBJ2-2; 14 positions match TRBD2. Germline V gives CDR1 SGHNT, CDR2 YYREEE (reference sequence). This CDR3 has 16 residues. V was pared by 4 bases and J by 4 bases, with 3 bases of the junction left unmatched. CDR3: CASSIGLAGGTGELFF. The CDR3 DNA follows: TGTGCCAGCAGCATTGGACTAGCGGGAGGCACCGGGGAGCTGTTTTTT.

This clonotype came up many times. This chain uses TRBV24-1 with TRBJ2-1, with 14 bases lining up with TRBD2. Germline values: CDR1 KGHDR, CDR2 SFDVKD. The CDR3 loop spans 18 amino acids. The junction had 10 bases not matched to a gene; V was cut back by 3 bases and J by 7 bases. The CDR3 protein is CATSDTRLAGGPINEQFF. As DNA, the CDR3 is TGTGCCACCAGTGATACTCGACTAGCGGGAGGGCCTATAAATGAGCAGTTCTTC.

The rearrangement joins TRBV10-3 to TRBJ1-4, with D perhaps matching TRBD1 (6 bases). From germline, CDR1 is ENHRY and CDR2 SYGVKD. The CDR3 extends over 15 amino acids. V was pared by 5 bases and J by 4 bases, with 14 bases between. This CDR3 is CAISPGQSHNEKLFF. CDR3 DNA: TGTGCCATCAGTCCCGGACAGAGCCATAATGAAAAACTGTTTTTT.

Only one count was recorded for this clonotype. The V and J genes are TRBV7-3 and TRBJ2-3; TRBD2 matches at 8 bases. CDR1 SGHTA and CDR2 FQGTGA come from the germline V gene. CDR3 size: 15 residues. The J segment lost 1 base and the V segment lost 5 bases, leaving 5 bases of the junction unmatched. The CDR3 region has the DNA TGTGCCAGCAGCATCGGGACTAGAGGCACAGATACGCAGTATTTT. Translation: CASSIGTRGTDTQYF.

The table lists this clonotype with a count of one. The rearrangement joins TRBV12-3 or TRBV12-4 to TRBJ1-4; 7 bases map to TRBD1. The CDR3 runs 14 residues. The V and J ends lost 5 bases and 6 bases, in that order; junction bases with no gene match: 6. The CDR3, as DNA: TGTGCCAGCAGTGTTCGGACAGGTCATGAAAAACTGTTTTTT. Translated, it gives CASSVRTGHEKLFF.

This clonotype was observed a handful of times. The chain uses TRBV7-9 and TRBJ1-1; D is unclear. Trimming cost V 7 bases and J 2 bases, with 5 bases left between them. The CDR3 contains 11 residues. Per the germline V gene, CDR1 is SEHNR and CDR2 is FQNEAQ (reference sequence). The CDR3 DNA sequence: TGTGCCAGCATTACAAACACTGAAGCTTTCTTT. This sequence encodes CASITNTEAFF.

In its sample, this clonotype was seen many times. This chain links TRBV7-8 with TRBJ2-3; D is possibly TRBD2 (6 bases). V lost 0 bases and J lost 1, with 8 bases in between. The CDR3 length is 15 residues. The V gene's germline CDR1 is SGHVS and CDR2 FQNEAQ. CDR3 sequence: CASSLAGTGTDTQYF. CDR3 nucleotide sequence: TGTGCCAGCAGCTTAGCTGGGACTGGCACAGATACGCAGTATTTT.

V is TRBV6-2 or TRBV6-3 and J is TRBJ2-2; 7 positions agree with TRBD1. The CDR3 sequence is 16 residues long. Germline V CDR1 and CDR2: MNHEY, SVGEGT. Trimming removed 6 bases from V and 7 bases from J; junction bases left unmatched: 14. CDR3: CASSRGQEAIIGELFF. The CDR3 DNA follows: TGTGCCAGCAGCCGCGGACAGGAGGCAATAATCGGGGAGCTGTTTTTT.